This TCR beta chain comes out of a study of T cell repertoires in cytomegalovirus infection. Study in general: An indication of both CMV infection and matching HLA type came from public TCR beta signatures. General observations from the study: Summed public TCR beta family frequency identified CMV carriers bearing the relevant HLA. What dominated the ex vivo response were HLA-C-restricted CMV-specific TCR beta clonotypes.

Comments on this clonotype: What it binds is unknown.

TCRdb itself ran the reads through MiXCR, one entry per CDR3 protein. This sample has about 740,000 distinct CDR3 sequences, with roughly 35% found just once. This CDR3 has 14 residues. With 7 bases removed from V and 0 bases from J, the gap between germline ends came to 13 bases. Sequencing used PBMCs. The chain carries TRBV12-3 or TRBV12-4 and TRBJ2-7, with D possibly TRBD1 on 6 matching bases. The TCR was taken from a human donor in good health (CMV status not recorded). Some clones in this sample may be carry-over from other donors' samples. CDR3 amino acids: CASKQTGSSYEQYF. Here the CDR3 DNA reads TGTGCCAGCAAGCAGACAGGTAGCTCCTACGAGCAGTACTTC.